This T cell receptor beta chain came from a study of Ad26.COV2.S vaccination and SARS-CoV-2 variants. Study-wide results and limits: Responses of spike-specific T cells (both CD8+ and CD4+) reportedly showed substantial breadth after vaccination.

With respect to this clone: Its specificity is not known.

TCRdb keeps only in-frame clones here, not all; method: immunoSEQ multiplex PCR. The data contain 380,000 or so clones, around four fifths of them singletons. The treatment: 15 to 20 received Ad26.COV2.S at low or high dose, single or two shots; several received placebo; per-sample allocation not given. Vaccine and placebo recipients were sampled on day 63 after the first injection. The CDR3 has 14 amino acids. The trim removed 3 bases at V and 3 bases at J, leaving 3 bases unmatched. CDR1 is SGDLS and CDR2 is YYNGEE in the germline V gene. The J gene is TRBJ1-5, the V gene TRBV9; TRBD1 matches 7 bases. The sequence came from a person aged 18-60 years who received the Ad26.COV2.S COVID-19 vaccine or a placebo. This specimen was peripheral blood, taken in a trial of Ad26.COV2.S vaccine versus placebo. CDR3 loop: CASSGRGANQPQHF. For the CDR3, the DNA is TGTGCCAGCAGCGGCAGGGGGGCCAATCAGCCCCAGCATTTT.